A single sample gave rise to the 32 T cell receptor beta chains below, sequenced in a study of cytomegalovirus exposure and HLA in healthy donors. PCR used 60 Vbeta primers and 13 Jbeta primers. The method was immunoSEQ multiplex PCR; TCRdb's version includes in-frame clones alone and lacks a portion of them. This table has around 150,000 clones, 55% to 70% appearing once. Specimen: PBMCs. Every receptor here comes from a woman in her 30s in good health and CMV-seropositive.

CDR3 nucleotide sequence: TGCGCCAGCAGCTTGGGACTAGCGGGGAGGTTCTACGAGCAGTACTTC. Translation: CASSLGLAGRFYEQYF. This rearrangement joins TRBV5-1 to TRBJ2-7; 11 bases align to TRBD2. Germline V gives CDR1 SGHRS, CDR2 YFSETQ. This CDR3 has 16 amino acids. The V gene end was trimmed by 0 bases and the J gene end by 3 bases; junction bases not matched to a gene: 5.

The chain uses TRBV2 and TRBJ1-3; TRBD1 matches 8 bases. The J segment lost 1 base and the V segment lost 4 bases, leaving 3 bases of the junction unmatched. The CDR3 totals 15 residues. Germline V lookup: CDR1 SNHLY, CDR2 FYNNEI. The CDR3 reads CASSVTGGSGNTIYF. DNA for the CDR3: TGTGCCAGCAGTGTTACAGGGGGTTCTGGAAACACCATATATTTT.

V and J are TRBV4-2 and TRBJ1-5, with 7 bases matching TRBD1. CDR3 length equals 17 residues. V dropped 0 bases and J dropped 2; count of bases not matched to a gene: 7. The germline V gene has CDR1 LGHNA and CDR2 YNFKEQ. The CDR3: CASSQEFRGSGNQPQHF. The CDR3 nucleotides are TGTGCCAGCAGCCAAGAATTCAGGGGGTCTGGCAATCAGCCCCAGCATTTT.

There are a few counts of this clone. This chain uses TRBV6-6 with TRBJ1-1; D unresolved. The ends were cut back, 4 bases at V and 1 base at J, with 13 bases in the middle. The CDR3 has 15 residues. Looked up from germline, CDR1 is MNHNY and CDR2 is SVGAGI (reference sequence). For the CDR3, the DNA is TGTGCCAGCAGTTGGCCCTCCCAATCGAACACTGAAGCTTTCTTT. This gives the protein CASSWPSQSNTEAFF.

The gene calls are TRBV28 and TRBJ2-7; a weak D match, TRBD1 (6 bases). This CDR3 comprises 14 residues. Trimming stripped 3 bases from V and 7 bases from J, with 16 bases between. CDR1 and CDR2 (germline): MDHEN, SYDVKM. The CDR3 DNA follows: TGTGCCAGCAGTTTGGGAGCAGGGGTGGAGGAGCAGTACTTC. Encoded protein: CASSLGAGVEEQYF.

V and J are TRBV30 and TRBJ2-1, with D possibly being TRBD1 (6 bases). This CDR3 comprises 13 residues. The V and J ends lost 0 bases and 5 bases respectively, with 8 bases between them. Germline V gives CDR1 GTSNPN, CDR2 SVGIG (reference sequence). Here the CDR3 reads CAWSVGGNNEQFF. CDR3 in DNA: TGTGCCTGGAGTGTTGGGGGCAACAATGAGCAGTTCTTC.

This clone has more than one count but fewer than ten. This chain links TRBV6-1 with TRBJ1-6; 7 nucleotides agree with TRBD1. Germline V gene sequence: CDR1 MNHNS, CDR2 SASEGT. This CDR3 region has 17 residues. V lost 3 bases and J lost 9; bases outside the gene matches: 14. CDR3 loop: CASSEGEGAFYGSPLHF. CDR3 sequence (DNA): TGTGCCAGCAGTGAGGGAGAGGGGGCGTTCTACGGTTCACCCCTCCACTTT.

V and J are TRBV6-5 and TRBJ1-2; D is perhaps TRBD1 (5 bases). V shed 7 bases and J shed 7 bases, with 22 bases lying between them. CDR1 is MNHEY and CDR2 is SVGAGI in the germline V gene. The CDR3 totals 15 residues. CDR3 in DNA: TGTGCCAGCACCAGAACCTACAGGTTTTCTCGTGGCTACACCTTC. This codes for CASTRTYRFSRGYTF.

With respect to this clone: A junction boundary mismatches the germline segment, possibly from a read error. The chain's CDR3 is CASSGTGTAPFVDF. The CDR3 region has the DNA TGTGCCAGCAGCGGAACCGGGACAGCCCCTTTTGTTGACTTT. The chain uses TRBV9 and TRBJ1-1; the match to TRBD1 covers 7 bases. This CDR3 has 14 amino acids. The germline V gene has CDR1 SGDLS and CDR2 YYNGEE.

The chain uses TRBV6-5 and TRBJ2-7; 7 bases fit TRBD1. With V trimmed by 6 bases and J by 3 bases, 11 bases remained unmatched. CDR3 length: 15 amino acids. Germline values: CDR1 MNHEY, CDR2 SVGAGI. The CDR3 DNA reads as TGTGCCAGCAGGCCCGGGGACAGAATGGGCTACGAGCAGTACTTC. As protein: CASRPGDRMGYEQYF.

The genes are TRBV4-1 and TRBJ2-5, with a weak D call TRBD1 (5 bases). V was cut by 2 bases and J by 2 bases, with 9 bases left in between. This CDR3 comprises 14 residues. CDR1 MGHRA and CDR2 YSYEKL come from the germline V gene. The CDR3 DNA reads TGCGCCAGCAGCCAATCCAGGGTACAAGAGACCCAGTACTTC. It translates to CASSQSRVQETQYF.

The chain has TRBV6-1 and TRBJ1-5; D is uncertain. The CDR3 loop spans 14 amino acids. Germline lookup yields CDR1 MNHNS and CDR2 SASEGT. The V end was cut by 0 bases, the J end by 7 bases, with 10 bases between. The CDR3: CASSEAGRRQPQHF. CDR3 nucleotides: TGTGCCAGCAGTGAAGCAGGGAGACGCCAGCCCCAGCATTTT.

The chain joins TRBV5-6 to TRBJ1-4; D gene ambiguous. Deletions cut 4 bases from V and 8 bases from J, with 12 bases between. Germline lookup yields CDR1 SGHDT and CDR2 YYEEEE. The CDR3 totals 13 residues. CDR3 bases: TGTGCCAGCAGCCGGGCCGGGGTGGAAAAACTGTTTTTT. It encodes CASSRAGVEKLFF.

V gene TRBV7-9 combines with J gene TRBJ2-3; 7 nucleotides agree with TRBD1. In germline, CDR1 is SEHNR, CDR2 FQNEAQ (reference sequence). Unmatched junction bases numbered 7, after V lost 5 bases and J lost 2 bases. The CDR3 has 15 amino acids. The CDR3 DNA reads TGTGCCAGCAGCCCCTGGGACAGCCTCACAGATACGCAGTATTTT. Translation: CASSPWDSLTDTQYF.

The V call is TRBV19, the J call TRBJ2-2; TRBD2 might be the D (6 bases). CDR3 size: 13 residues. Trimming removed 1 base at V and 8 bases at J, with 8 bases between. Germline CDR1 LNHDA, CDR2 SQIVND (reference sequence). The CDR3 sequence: CASSIGREGELFF. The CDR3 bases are TGTGCCAGTAGTATAGGTCGGGAGGGGGAGCTGTTTTTT.

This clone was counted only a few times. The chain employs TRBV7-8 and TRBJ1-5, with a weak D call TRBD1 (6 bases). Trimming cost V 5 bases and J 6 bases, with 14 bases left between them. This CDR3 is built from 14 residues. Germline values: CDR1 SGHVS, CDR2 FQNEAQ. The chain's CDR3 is CASSPGADAQPQHF. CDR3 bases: TGTGCCAGCAGCCCAGGGGCCGACGCTCAGCCCCAGCATTTT.

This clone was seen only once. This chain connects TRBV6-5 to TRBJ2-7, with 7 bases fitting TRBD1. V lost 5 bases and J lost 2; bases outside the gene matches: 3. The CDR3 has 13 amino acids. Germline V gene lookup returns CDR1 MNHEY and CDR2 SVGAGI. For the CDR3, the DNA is TGTGCCAGCAGTAACAGGGGCCCCTACGAGCAGTACTTC. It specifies CASSNRGPYEQYF.

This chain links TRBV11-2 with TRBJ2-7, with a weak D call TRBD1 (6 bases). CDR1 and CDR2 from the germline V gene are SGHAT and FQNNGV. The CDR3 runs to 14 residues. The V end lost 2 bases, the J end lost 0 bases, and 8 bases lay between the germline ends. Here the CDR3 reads CASSLLGGSYEQYF. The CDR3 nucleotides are TGTGCCAGCAGCTTATTAGGGGGCTCCTACGAGCAGTACTTC.

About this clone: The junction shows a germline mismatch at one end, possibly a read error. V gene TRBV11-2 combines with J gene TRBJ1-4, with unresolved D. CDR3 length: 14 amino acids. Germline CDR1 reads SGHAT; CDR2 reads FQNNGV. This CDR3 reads CASSIETPNEKLFF. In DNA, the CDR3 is TGTGCCAGCAGCATAGAAACTCCTAATGAAAAACTGTTTTTT.

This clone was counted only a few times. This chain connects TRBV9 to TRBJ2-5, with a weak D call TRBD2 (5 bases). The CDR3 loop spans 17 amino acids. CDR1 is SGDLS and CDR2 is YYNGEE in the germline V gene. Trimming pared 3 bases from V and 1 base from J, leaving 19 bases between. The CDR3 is CASSEYPTLRVQETQYF. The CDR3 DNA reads TGTGCCAGCAGCGAATACCCGACACTGAGGGTCCAAGAGACCCAGTACTTC.

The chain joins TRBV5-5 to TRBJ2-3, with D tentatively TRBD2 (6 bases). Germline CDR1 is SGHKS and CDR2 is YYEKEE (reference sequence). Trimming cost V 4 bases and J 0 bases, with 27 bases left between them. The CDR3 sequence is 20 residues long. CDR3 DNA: TGTGCCAGCAGCCCGACTAGGACCGGATACTTCGATCCCAGCACAGATACGCAGTATTTT. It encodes CASSPTRTGYFDPSTDTQYF.

The DNA for the CDR3 is TGTGCCAGCAGCCCAGGGACGGGGGGGGATTACGAGCAGTACTTC. Protein product: CASSPGTGGDYEQYF. V usage is TRBV7-6 and J usage is TRBJ2-7, with 8 bases lining up with TRBD2. J gave up 4 bases and V 5 bases, and 10 bases lay outside the gene matches. This CDR3 has 15 residues. Per the germline V gene, CDR1 is SGHVS and CDR2 is FNYEAQ.

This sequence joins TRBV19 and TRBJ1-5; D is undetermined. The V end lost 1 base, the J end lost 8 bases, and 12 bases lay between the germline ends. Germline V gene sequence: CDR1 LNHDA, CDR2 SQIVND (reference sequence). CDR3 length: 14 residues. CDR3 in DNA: TGTGCCAGTAGTATAGCCAACGGTCCGGAGCCCCAGCATTTT. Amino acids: CASSIANGPEPQHF.

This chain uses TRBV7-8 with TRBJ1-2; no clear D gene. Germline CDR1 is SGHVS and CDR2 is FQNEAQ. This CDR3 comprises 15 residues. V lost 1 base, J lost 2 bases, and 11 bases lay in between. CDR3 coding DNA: TGTGCCAGCAGCTTAGGTGTGGGAGGGAACTATGGCTACACCTTC. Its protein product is CASSLGVGGNYGYTF. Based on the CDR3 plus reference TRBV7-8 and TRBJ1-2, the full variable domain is GAGVSQSPRYKVAKRGQDVALRCDPISGHVSLFWYQQALGQGPEFLTYFQNEAQLDKSGLPSDRFFAERPEGSVSTLKIQRTQQEDSAVYLCASSLGVGGNYGYTFGSGTRLTVV.

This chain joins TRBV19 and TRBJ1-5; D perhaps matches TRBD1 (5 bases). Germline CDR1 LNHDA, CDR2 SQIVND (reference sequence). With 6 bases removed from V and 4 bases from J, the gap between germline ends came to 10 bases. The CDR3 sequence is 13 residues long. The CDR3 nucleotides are TGTGCCAGTAGGACGACAGTGAATCAGCCCCAGCATTTT. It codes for CASRTTVNQPQHF.

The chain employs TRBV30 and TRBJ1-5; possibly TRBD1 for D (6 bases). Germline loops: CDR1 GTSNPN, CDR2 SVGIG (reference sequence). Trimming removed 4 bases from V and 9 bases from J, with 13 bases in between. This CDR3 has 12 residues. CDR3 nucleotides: TGTGCCTGGAATGGGGGCGCGGGGCCCCAGCATTTT. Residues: CAWNGGAGPQHF.

The CDR3 loop reads CATSRDPSGTQYF. In DNA form, the CDR3 reads TGTGCCACCAGCAGAGACCCCAGCGGAACCCAGTACTTC. The rearrangement joins TRBV15 to TRBJ2-5; TRBD2 might be the D (5 bases). Germline V gene sequence: CDR1 LNHNV, CDR2 YYDKDF (reference sequence). The CDR3 loop spans 13 amino acids. Trimming cost V 0 bases and J 8 bases, with 10 bases left between them.

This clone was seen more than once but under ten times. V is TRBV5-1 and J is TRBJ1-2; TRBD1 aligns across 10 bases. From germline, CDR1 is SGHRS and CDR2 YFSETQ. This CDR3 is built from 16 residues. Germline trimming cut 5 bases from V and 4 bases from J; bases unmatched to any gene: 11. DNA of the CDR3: TGCGCCAGCAGTTCCGGGACAGGGGTCCTTCCCTATGGCTACACCTTC. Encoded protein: CASSSGTGVLPYGYTF.

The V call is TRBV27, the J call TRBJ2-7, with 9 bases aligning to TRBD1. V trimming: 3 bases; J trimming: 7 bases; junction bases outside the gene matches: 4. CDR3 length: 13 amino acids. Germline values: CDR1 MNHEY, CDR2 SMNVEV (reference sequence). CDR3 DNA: TGTGCCAGCAGTTTCGGACAGGGGAAGGAGCAGTACTTC. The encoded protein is CASSFGQGKEQYF.

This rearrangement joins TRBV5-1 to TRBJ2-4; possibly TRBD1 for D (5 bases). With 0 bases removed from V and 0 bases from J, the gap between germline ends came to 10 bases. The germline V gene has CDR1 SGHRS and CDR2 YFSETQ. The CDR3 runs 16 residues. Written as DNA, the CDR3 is TGCGCCAGCAGCTTGGGGACATCCCTAGCCAAAAACATTCAGTACTTC. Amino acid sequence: CASSLGTSLAKNIQYF. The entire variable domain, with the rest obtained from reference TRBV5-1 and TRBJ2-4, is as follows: KAGVTQTPRYLIKTRGQQVTLSCSPISGHRSVSWYQQTPGQGLQFLFEYFSETQRNKGNFPGRFSGRQFSNSRSEMNVSTLELGDSALYLCASSLGTSLAKNIQYFGAGTRLSVL.

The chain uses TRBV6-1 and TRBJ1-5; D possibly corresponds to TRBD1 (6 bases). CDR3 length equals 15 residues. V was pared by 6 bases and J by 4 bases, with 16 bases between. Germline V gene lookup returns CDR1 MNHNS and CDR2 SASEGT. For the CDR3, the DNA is TGTGCCAGCAGGGACAGTCGGGCACGGAATCAGCCCCAGCATTTT. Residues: CASRDSRARNQPQHF.

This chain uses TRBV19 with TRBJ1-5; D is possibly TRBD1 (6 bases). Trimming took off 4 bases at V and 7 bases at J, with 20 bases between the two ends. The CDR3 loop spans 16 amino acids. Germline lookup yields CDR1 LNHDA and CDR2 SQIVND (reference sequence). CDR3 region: CASSTPYAGQGQPQHF. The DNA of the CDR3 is TGTGCCAGTAGTACACCCTATGCAGGGCAGGGGCAGCCCCAGCATTTT.